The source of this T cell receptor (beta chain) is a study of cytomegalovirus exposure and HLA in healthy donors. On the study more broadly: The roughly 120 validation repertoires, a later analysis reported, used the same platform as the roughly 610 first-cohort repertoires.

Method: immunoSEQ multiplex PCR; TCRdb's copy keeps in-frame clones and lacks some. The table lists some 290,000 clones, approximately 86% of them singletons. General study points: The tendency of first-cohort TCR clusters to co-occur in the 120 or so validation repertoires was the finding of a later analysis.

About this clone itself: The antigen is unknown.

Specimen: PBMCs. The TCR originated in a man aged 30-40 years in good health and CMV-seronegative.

The CDR3 coding sequence is TGTGCCACCAGCAGATTGGACACGCTAGCCAAAAACATTCAGTACTTC. It codes for CATSRLDTLAKNIQYF. The chain has TRBV15 and TRBJ2-4, with D maybe TRBD1 (5 bases). The ends were cut back, 2 bases at V and 0 bases at J, with 11 bases in the middle. The CDR3 runs 16 residues. From germline, CDR1 is LNHNV and CDR2 YYDKDF (reference sequence).